This T cell receptor (beta chain) came from a study of OX40 agonist ivuxolimab in advanced cancers. Generated by immunoSEQ multiplex PCR, the TCRdb table keeps only in-frame clones and is missing some. The sample includes more than 70,000 clones, 75% to 90% of them seen just once. This clonotype originated in an adult with an advanced solid tumor such as melanoma, head and neck, liver or kidney cancer. The starting material was CD4+ or CD8+ T cells sorted from blood, obtained in a trial of the OX40 agonist ivuxolimab.

CDR3 in DNA: TGTGCCATCAGTCAATTCAAGGACAGAGTCAGTTCACCCCTCCACTTT. The encoded protein is CAISQFKDRVSSPLHF. This rearrangement joins TRBV10-3 to TRBJ1-6; maybe TRBD1 (6 bases). The CDR3 loop spans 16 amino acids. Germline V gene sequence: CDR1 ENHRY, CDR2 SYGVKD. The V and J ends lost 5 bases and 9 bases respectively, with 20 bases between them.